The rows below give T cell receptor beta chains drawn from one sample of a study of T cell responses to AZD1222 COVID-19 vaccine. Clones were sequenced by immunoSEQ multiplex PCR, and TCRdb holds only the in-frame ones, with some missing. The table lists about 120,000 clones, roughly 92% of them singletons. The starting material was peripheral blood, obtained 28 days after the second AZD1222 dose. The receptors were gathered from an adult who received the AZD1222 COVID-19 vaccine. Both conserved end residues are part of each CDR3. The D gene is left open where the match is weak. Where a row states a size, it is once, few, many or the class of an expanded clone; other rows omit it.

abundance,d_gene,j_gene,v_gene,CDR3aa,CDR3nt
NA,TRBD2,TRBJ2-7,TRBV5-1,CASSARREGPGYEQYF,TGCGCCAGCAGCGCGCGACGGGAGGGCCCGGGCTACGAGCAGTACTTC
NA,NA,TRBJ2-5,TRBV9,CASSVVAGETQYF,TGTGCCAGCAGCGTAGTGGCGGGAGAGACCCAGTACTTC
NA,TRBD2,TRBJ2-2,TRBV18,CASSILAENTGELFF,TGTGCCAGCTCAATACTAGCGGAGAACACCGGGGAGCTGTTTTTT
NA,TRBD2,TRBJ2-1,TRBV7-9,CASSSPRTSVDEQFF,TGTGCCAGCAGCTCCCCCCGGACTAGCGTGGATGAGCAGTTCTTC
NA,NA,TRBJ1-5,TRBV2,CASSEAGGSTQPQHF,TGTGCCAGCAGTGAAGCGGGGGGTTCGACTCAGCCCCAGCATTTT
NA,TRBD2,TRBJ2-7,TRBV28,CASSLLAPSRLAGVEQYF,TGTGCCAGCAGTTTATTAGCCCCGAGCAGACTAGCGGGAGTCGAGCAGTACTTC
NA,NA,TRBJ2-7,TRBV7-9,CASSFATYEQYF,TGTGCCAGCAGCTTCGCGACCTACGAGCAGTACTTC
NA,NA,TRBJ2-4,TRBV6-5,CASSYAGGRKNIQYF,TGTGCCAGCAGTTACGCTGGGGGGCGCAAAAACATTCAGTACTTC
NA,NA,TRBJ1-3,TRBV6-2/TRBV6-3,CASSSIPRRKSGNTIYF,TGTGCCAGCAGTTCCATTCCACGGAGGAAGTCTGGAAACACCATATATTTT
NA,NA,TRBJ2-1,TRBV7-9,CASSLDRFYNEQFF,TGTGCCAGCAGCTTGGACAGATTCTACAATGAGCAGTTCTTC
NA,NA,TRBJ1-1,TRBV7-8,CASRFRRENTEAFF,TGTGCCAGCAGATTTCGCAGGGAGAACACTGAAGCTTTCTTT
few,TRBD1,TRBJ2-1,TRBV29-1,CSIRQGDEQFF,TGCAGCATACGACAGGGTGATGAGCAGTTCTTC